This entry lists 14 T cell receptor beta chains sequenced from one sample in a study of blood T cells in healthy people across ages. Then a second PCR, running roughly 7 to 11 cycles, was carried out with a sample-barcoded 5' primer and a J-beta primer mix. Each CDR3 protein gets one entry after TCRdb re-called the 5' RACE reads with MiXCR. The top ten hold approximately 31% of the sample, which has over 600,000 distinct CDR3 sequences, around two fifths seen once. Sequencing was performed on blood. The receptors stem from an elderly man in good health.

Remarks on this clonotype: A much larger clonotype is one base distant, so this may be a read error. This chain uses TRBV29-1 with TRBJ1-2; no firm D call. Trimming removed 7 bases at V and 4 bases at J, with 16 bases between. The CDR3 consists of 13 residues. Germline V gives CDR1 SQVTM, CDR2 ANQGSEA. The DNA of the CDR3 is TGCAGCGATTATGCGCGGGCACTCTATGGCTACACCTTC. It specifies CSDYARALYGYTF.

This clonotype was seen a handful of times. The V call is TRBV7-2, the J call TRBJ2-5; D possibly matches TRBD1 or TRBD2 (6 bases each). CDR1 is SGHTA and CDR2 is FQGNSA in the germline V gene. The CDR3 has 15 amino acids. Trimming took 3 bases from V and 5 from J, leaving 16 bases between them. CDR3 nucleotides: TGTGCCAGCAGCTTTAGAAGGGGGGTCCGGGAGACCCAGTACTTC. Protein product: CASSFRRGVRETQYF.

This chain connects TRBV28 to TRBJ1-1; 9 bases fit TRBD1. Germline CDR1 MDHEN, CDR2 SYDVKM. The CDR3 is made up of 15 amino acids. With 9 bases clipped from V and 1 base from J, the junction kept 9 bases outside the gene matches. CDR3 in amino acids: CASITGGEGNTEAFF. CDR3 sequence (DNA): TGTGCCAGTATAACAGGGGGCGAAGGGAACACTGAAGCTTTCTTT. Full variable domain (rest looked up from reference TRBV28 and TRBJ1-1): DVKVTQSSRYLVKRTGEKVFLECVQDMDHENMFWYRQDPGLGLRLIYFSYDVKMKEKGDIPEGYSVSREKKERFSLILESASTNQTSMYLCASITGGEGNTEAFFGQGTRLTVV.

This clonotype was picked up many times. The DNA for the CDR3 is TGTGCCACCAGCAGGGTTCTGACAGGTTTTAACACCGGGGAGCTGTTTTTT. This gives the protein CATSRVLTGFNTGELFF. V gene TRBV15 combines with J gene TRBJ2-2, with D possibly being TRBD1 (6 bases). The CDR3 sequence is 17 residues long. The V and J ends lost 3 bases and 2 bases respectively, with 16 bases between them. Germline-derived CDR1 and CDR2 are LNHNV and YYDKDF (reference sequence).

The rearrangement joins TRBV6-5 to TRBJ2-4; no clear D gene. In germline, CDR1 is MNHEY, CDR2 SVGAGI. The CDR3 is made up of 15 amino acids. V was cut by 0 bases and J by 2 bases, with 8 bases left in between. The CDR3 nucleotides are TGTGCCAGCAGTTACTCGAGGACCACCAAAAACATTCAGTACTTC. Its translation: CASSYSRTTKNIQYF.

The chain is built from TRBV28 and TRBJ1-1; 8 nucleotides match TRBD1. V trimming: 4 bases; J trimming: 5 bases; junction bases outside the gene matches: 12. This CDR3 is built from 16 residues. Looked up from germline, CDR1 is MDHEN and CDR2 is SYDVKM. The CDR3 is CASSSLPGGAGTEAFF. The CDR3 DNA reads TGTGCCAGCAGTTCCCTTCCAGGGGGCGCGGGGACTGAAGCTTTCTTT.

This clonotype appeared many times. A junction boundary mismatches the germline segment, possibly from a read error. The rearrangement joins TRBV10-1 to TRBJ2-7, with D possibly matching TRBD2 (5 bases). The CDR3 runs 14 residues. Germline V gene data show CDR1 as WNHNN and CDR2 as SYGVQD (reference sequence). Here the CDR3 DNA reads TGTGCCAGCAGCCCGAGCGGATCCTCCTACGAGCAGTACTTC. This translates into CASSPSGSSYEQYF.

The V call is TRBV20-1, the J call TRBJ2-5; 10 nucleotides line up with TRBD2. This CDR3 comprises 14 residues. CDR1 is DFQATT, CDR2 SNEGSKA, per germline (reference sequence). V was pared by 2 bases and J by 2 bases, with 2 bases of the junction left unmatched. The CDR3 DNA is TGCAGTGCTAGACTACTAGCGGGGCAAGAGACCCAGTACTTC. Its protein product is CSARLLAGQETQYF.

The chain couples TRBV28 to TRBJ2-1; tentatively, D is TRBD1 (5 bases). This CDR3 spans 14 amino acids. From germline, CDR1 is MDHEN and CDR2 SYDVKM. Trimming removed 6 bases from V and 2 bases from J, with 11 bases in between. CDR3 loop: CASSQGIAYNEQFF. In DNA, the CDR3 is TGTGCCAGCAGCCAGGGAATCGCCTACAATGAGCAGTTCTTC.

This clonotype was seen many times. This chain links TRBV7-3 with TRBJ2-3, with 9 positions matching TRBD2. The CDR3 consists of 15 residues. Germline CDR1 is SGHTA and CDR2 is FQGTGA. J was trimmed by 2 bases and V by 3 bases; bases with no gene match: 3. Written as DNA, the CDR3 is TGTGCCAGCAGCTTGACTAGCGGAGTCACAGATACGCAGTATTTT. It encodes CASSLTSGVTDTQYF.

The V call is TRBV7-9, the J call TRBJ1-4, with D hard to call. Germline V gene lookup returns CDR1 SEHNR and CDR2 FQNEAQ (reference sequence). There are 14 residues in the CDR3. Trimming cost V 7 bases and J 3 bases, with 12 bases left between them. CDR3 sequence reads: CASNTQLANEKLFF. DNA of the CDR3: TGTGCCAGCAATACACAGTTGGCTAATGAAAAACTGTTTTTT.

This chain links TRBV11-2 with TRBJ2-5, with 7 positions matching TRBD2. V lost 1 base and J lost 3; bases outside the gene matches: 8. The CDR3 contains 16 residues. The germline V gene encodes CDR1 SGHAT and CDR2 FQNNGV. For the CDR3, the DNA is TGTGCCAGCAGCTTAGCTTCCCAAAGCGGGGAAGAGACCCAGTACTTC. This gives the protein CASSLASQSGEETQYF.

The chain employs TRBV20-1 and TRBJ2-1; 9 positions match TRBD1. V trimming: 2 bases; J trimming: 2 bases; junction bases outside the gene matches: 7. Germline CDR1 is DFQATT and CDR2 is SNEGSKA (reference sequence). This CDR3 is built from 16 residues. The CDR3 sequence: CSARPLRDRAYNEQFF. The CDR3 region has the DNA TGCAGTGCTAGACCCCTCCGGGACAGGGCCTACAATGAGCAGTTCTTC.

The chain couples TRBV6-2 or TRBV6-3 to TRBJ1-5, with 7 positions matching TRBD1. The CDR3 is made up of 12 amino acids. The V segment lost 6 bases and the J segment 8 bases; nucleotides outside the gene matches: 4. Germline V gene sequence: CDR1 MNHEY, CDR2 SVGEGT. DNA for the CDR3: TGTGCCAGCAGGCAAACAGGGGAGCCCCAGCATTTT. Protein product: CASRQTGEPQHF.